The 9 T cell receptor beta chains reported below all come from one sample, sequenced in a study of persistence of HIV-infected CD4 T cells. The immunoSEQ assay was version 4, run in survey mode. The assay was immunoSEQ multiplex PCR, and TCRdb's table has in-frame clones only and misses some. This table has fewer than 40,000 clones, roughly 82% appearing once. Lysates of CMV-infected fibroblasts at approximately 10 ug/mL stimulated these cells. Sorted nonresponding memory CD4+ T cells were CD40L-negative, CD69-negative, CD45RO-high. No antigen is known for these receptors. The sequencing used CD4+ T cells sorted from PBMCs after approximately 19-hour stimulation, collected from a patient who received antiretroviral therapy. Receptors were obtained from an adult woman with HIV who was CMV-seropositive.

V and J are TRBV4-1 and TRBJ1-1, with unresolved D. Germline loops: CDR1 MGHRA, CDR2 YSYEKL. The CDR3 runs to 14 residues. Trimming cost V 0 bases and J 6 bases, with 11 bases left between them. This chain's CDR3 is CASSQDIGIPEAFF. The CDR3 DNA reads as TGCGCCAGCAGCCAAGATATAGGGATCCCTGAAGCTTTCTTT.

The CDR3 reads CASSRENGYTF. Written as DNA, the CDR3 is TGTGCCAGCTCAAGGGAGAATGGCTACACCTTC. The J gene is TRBJ1-2, the V gene TRBV18; D remains ambiguous. V lost 5 bases to trimming and J lost 6 bases, with 7 bases between them. The germline V gene encodes CDR1 KGHSH and CDR2 LQKENI. The CDR3 is made up of 11 amino acids. Supplemented by reference TRBV18 and TRBJ1-2, the full variable domain reads NAGVMQNPRHLVRRRGQEARLRCSPMKGHSHVYWYRQLPEEGLKFMVYLQKENIIDESGMPKERFSAEFPKEGPSILRIQQVVRGDSAAYFCASSRENGYTFGSGTRLTVV.

The genes are TRBV2 and TRBJ2-3; 7 nucleotides match TRBD1. Germline V CDR1 and CDR2: SNHLY, FYNNEI. V dropped 4 bases and J dropped 2; count of bases not matched to a gene: 3. The CDR3 extends over 14 amino acids. The CDR3 loop reads CASSVKGATDTQYF. The CDR3 DNA reads as TGTGCCAGCAGTGTTAAGGGGGCCACAGATACGCAGTATTTT.

The chain combines TRBV28 with TRBJ2-3, with TRBD1 matching over 8 bases. V lost 4 bases and J lost 8; bases outside the gene matches: 14. CDR1 and CDR2 from the germline V gene are MDHEN and SYDVKM. The length of the CDR3 is 16 residues. The CDR3 DNA follows: TGTGCCAGCAGTTCACAGGGGGGTAATATGGTGGGTACGCAGTATTTT. It yields the protein CASSSQGGNMVGTQYF.

The chain links TRBV5-1 to TRBJ1-1, with 7 bases matching TRBD1. The CDR3 contains 18 residues. Unmatched junction bases numbered 13, after V lost 2 bases and J lost 0 bases. Germline CDR1 is SGHRS and CDR2 is YFSETQ. The CDR3 nucleotides read TGCGCCAGCAGCTTTAAGGGGGCAGGGGCGTTCATGAACACTGAAGCTTTCTTT. It specifies CASSFKGAGAFMNTEAFF.

This sequence joins TRBV7-9 and TRBJ2-6; possible D gene TRBD1, 6 bases. This CDR3 comprises 18 residues. V lost 5 bases, J lost 1 base, and 18 bases lay in between. Germline lookup yields CDR1 SEHNR and CDR2 FQNEAQ (reference sequence). CDR3 in DNA: TGTGCCAGCAGCCGGTCTACAGGGATTATTTCTGGGGCCAACGTCCTGACTTTC. Translation gives CASSRSTGIISGANVLTF.

Only a few counts were recorded for this clone. The chain links TRBV4-1 to TRBJ1-2; no definite D call. The CDR3 has 14 residues. V dropped 0 bases and J dropped 4 bases, with 9 bases sitting between them. In germline, CDR1 is MGHRA, CDR2 YSYEKL. As DNA, the CDR3 is TGCGCCAGCAGCCAAGATGGACGGAGCTATGGCTACACCTTC. Translating gives CASSQDGRSYGYTF.

This sequence joins TRBV5-5 and TRBJ2-7; weak D call: TRBD1 (5 bases). Germline loops: CDR1 SGHKS, CDR2 YYEKEE (reference sequence). The V end lost 2 bases, the J end lost 4 bases, and 13 bases lay between the germline ends. The CDR3 spans 14 residues. CDR3 bases: TGTGCCAGCAGCTTCTCGTTTCAGGGATACGAGCAGTACTTC. This codes for CASSFSFQGYEQYF.

V gene TRBV4-3 combines with J gene TRBJ1-2, with a tentative D call TRBD1 (5 bases). Trimming cost V 4 bases and J 0 bases, with 15 bases left between them. The CDR3 runs 16 residues. The germline CDR1 and CDR2 sequences are LGHNA and YSLEER. The CDR3 DNA reads TGCGCCAGCAGCCGCGGGGGGAGGGCGACTAACTATGGCTACACCTTC. Translating it yields CASSRGGRATNYGYTF.